The source of this T cell receptor (beta chain) is a study of CD8+ T cells in alopecia areata. Study in general: Tofacitinib was taken orally by treated patients, and the dose was 5 to 10 mg twice daily. Findings of the study overall: Sharing of TCR sequences between patients (possibly for HLA-related reasons) was less clear than in mice.

Concerning this clone itself: Its antigen is currently unknown.

Deletions cut 4 bases from V and 0 bases from J, with 9 bases between. CDR3 length: 14 residues. Germline-derived CDR1 and CDR2 are MNHEY and SVGAGI. RNA was isolated and reverse transcribed to cDNA, the sequencing template. The assay was immunoSEQ multiplex PCR, and TCRdb's table has in-frame clones only and misses some. The table shows more than 200,000 clones, with 40% to 45% occurring only once. Stated treatment: oral pan-JAK inhibitor, 5-10 mg twice daily. This receptor was taken from a human donor with alopecia areata. Material: CD4+ T cells sorted from blood, obtained at roughly week 38, from a patient treated with tofacitinib. The chain carries TRBV6-5 and TRBJ1-2; D gene ambiguous. CDR3 DNA: TGTGCCAGCAGTTTAGGACGTACTAACTATGGCTACACCTTC. Translation gives CASSLGRTNYGYTF.